This TCR beta chain came from a study of blood T cell repertoires in COVID-19. This clone was counted only a few times. V dropped 6 bases and J dropped 6 bases, with 18 bases sitting between them. Looked up from germline, CDR1 is MDHEN and CDR2 is SYDVKM. The CDR3 has 15 amino acids. In the original workflow: Amplification from reference gene primers served as the basis for estimated nucleated cell counts. Libraries were prepared by immunoSEQ multiplex PCR; TCRdb keeps only in-frame clonotypes and omits some of them. Clone size and V and J calls were adopted from that table, with D and trimming inferred from the DNA. The sample lists about 24,000 clones; 92% were seen once.

The gene calls are TRBV28 and TRBJ1-5; D is undetermined. Sequencing was performed on peripheral blood. This receptor was taken from a man between 65 and 80 years old with active COVID-19. The CDR3 is CASSPPRERVQPQHF. Written as DNA, the CDR3 is TGTGCCAGCAGCCCTCCCCGGGAGAGAGTTCAGCCCCAGCATTTT.